These 28 T cell receptor beta chains came from one sample sequenced in a study of CD4 T cells in relation to SARS-CoV-2 and coronaviruses. Unexposed donor CD4+ T cells date from about 2011-2018, before the COVID-19 pandemic. After about 10 days of culture, CD4+ T cells were isolated. These TCRs are of unknown antigen specificity. Produced via immunoSEQ multiplex PCR; TCRdb's table is partial and in-frame only. The data contain more than 25,000 clones, 73% of them singletons. Sequenced material: CD4+ T cells from PBMCs, cultured in vitro. Every receptor here comes from a human donor in good health.

V gene TRBV27 combines with J gene TRBJ1-5; D gene unclear. The CDR3 runs to 16 residues. V lost 0 bases and J 0 bases, leaving 9 bases between the germline ends. In germline, CDR1 is MNHEY, CDR2 SMNVEV (reference sequence). The CDR3 DNA sequence: TGTGCCAGCAGTTTATCCAGAACCCCTAGCAATCAGCCCCAGCATTTT. Residues: CASSLSRTPSNQPQHF.

This chain uses TRBV7-2 with TRBJ2-5; D remains unclear. The CDR3 has 15 residues. CDR1 is SGHTA and CDR2 is FQGNSA in the germline V gene. Trimming cost V 4 bases and J 1 base, with 13 bases left between them. As DNA, the CDR3 is TGTGCCAGCAGCTCCATGCGTCAGTTCCAAGAGACCCAGTACTTC. Protein: CASSSMRQFQETQYF.

This clone was seen a single time. The rearrangement links TRBV5-1 to TRBJ1-1; no reliable D call. CDR3 length: 15 residues. Germline V gene sequence: CDR1 SGHRS, CDR2 YFSETQ. Trimming took 3 bases from V and 0 from J, leaving 12 bases between them. The CDR3 here is CASSSEGGLNTEAFF. DNA of the CDR3: TGCGCCAGCAGCTCAGAGGGAGGCTTGAACACTGAAGCTTTCTTT. The variable domain in full, with the rest retrieved from reference TRBV5-1 and TRBJ1-1, is KAGVTQTPRYLIKTRGQQVTLSCSPISGHRSVSWYQQTPGQGLQFLFEYFSETQRNKGNFPGRFSGRQFSNSRSEMNVSTLELGDSALYLCASSSEGGLNTEAFFGQGTRLTVV.

The DNA for the CDR3 is TGTGCCAGCAGCTTCTCCAGGGACAGTCTCTCTGGGGCCAACGTCCTGACTTTC. Translating it yields CASSFSRDSLSGANVLTF. The J gene is TRBJ2-6, the V gene TRBV7-9; 7 bases map to TRBD1. CDR3 length equals 18 residues. J gave up 0 bases and V 3 bases, and 8 bases lay outside the gene matches. The V gene's germline CDR1 is SEHNR and CDR2 FQNEAQ (reference sequence).

This rearrangement joins TRBV7-2 to TRBJ2-1; 7 positions match TRBD2. Germline loops: CDR1 SGHTA, CDR2 FQGNSA. Trimming cost V 4 bases and J 4 bases; bases outside gene matches: 7. This CDR3 region has 15 residues. The chain's CDR3 is CASSSSLAAYNEQFF. The CDR3, as DNA: TGTGCCAGCAGCTCCTCGCTAGCGGCTTACAATGAGCAGTTCTTC.

The chain links TRBV6-5 to TRBJ2-7; D ambiguous. V lost 2 bases and J 1 base, leaving 9 bases between the germline ends. The germline V gene has CDR1 MNHEY and CDR2 SVGAGI. The CDR3 contains 14 residues. CDR3 amino acids: CASSYDRVSYEQYF. The DNA of the CDR3 is TGTGCCAGCAGTTACGATCGAGTTTCCTACGAGCAGTACTTC.

This chain uses TRBV9 with TRBJ1-6, with 9 bases matching TRBD1. Germline trimming cut 3 bases from V and 6 bases from J; bases unmatched to any gene: 1. Germline assignment: CDR1 SGDLS and CDR2 YYNGEE. The CDR3 totals 14 residues. CDR3 bases: TGTGCCAGCAGCGGACAGGGGGGTAATTCACCCCTCCACTTT. It is translated as CASSGQGGNSPLHF.

The chain recombines TRBV6-5 with TRBJ2-7; a weak D match, TRBD1 (6 bases). CDR3 length: 13 amino acids. Germline V CDR1 and CDR2: MNHEY, SVGAGI. The CDR3 DNA follows: TGTGCGTCACAGGGCCAGAGCTCCTACGAGCAGTACTTC. This gives the protein CASQGQSSYEQYF.

The chain recombines TRBV6-5 with TRBJ1-1; the D gene is possibly TRBD1 (6 bases). Trimming left V 7 bases short and J 6 bases short, with 15 bases between. Germline V gives CDR1 MNHEY, CDR2 SVGAGI. The CDR3 contains 13 residues. CDR3 residues: CASTPTGRAEAFF. The DNA of the CDR3 is TGTGCCAGCACCCCCACAGGGAGGGCTGAAGCTTTCTTT.

The chain uses TRBV9 and TRBJ1-3; D unclear. Looked up from germline, CDR1 is SGDLS and CDR2 is YYNGEE. Deletions cut 1 base from V and 0 bases from J, with 5 bases between. This CDR3 spans 14 amino acids. CDR3 sequence reads: CASSVRVSGNTIYF. The DNA of the CDR3 is TGTGCCAGCAGCGTACGAGTCTCTGGAAACACCATATATTTT.

This chain links TRBV5-1 with TRBJ2-7; 9 bases are a match to TRBD1. CDR1 is SGHRS and CDR2 is YFSETQ in the germline V gene. The CDR3 is 14 residues long. V lost 4 bases to trimming and J lost 4 bases; unmatched junction nucleotides: 6. CDR3 region: CASSSGTGRYEQYF. The CDR3, as DNA: TGCGCCAGCAGCAGCGGGACAGGGCGGTACGAGCAGTACTTC.

This rearrangement joins TRBV7-2 to TRBJ2-7; 10 bases align to TRBD2. Germline CDR1 and CDR2: SGHTA and FQGNSA. The J segment lost 1 base and the V segment lost 1 base, leaving 1 base of the junction unmatched. CDR3 length: 15 residues. This chain's CDR3 is CASSLGTSGSYEQYF. The CDR3 bases are TGTGCCAGCAGCTTAGGGACTAGCGGATCCTACGAGCAGTACTTC.

This chain connects TRBV27 to TRBJ2-1; 9 bases are a match to TRBD2. The CDR3 is made up of 14 amino acids. Looked up from germline, CDR1 is MNHEY and CDR2 is SMNVEV (reference sequence). The junction had 9 bases not matched to a gene; V was cut back by 10 bases and J by 5 bases. CDR3 DNA: TGTGCCACTTGGGCGGGAGGGCCGAACAATGAGCAGTTCTTC. Encoded protein: CATWAGGPNNEQFF.

The gene calls are TRBV19 and TRBJ1-2; TRBD1 aligns across 8 bases. This CDR3 is 16 amino acids long. In germline, CDR1 is LNHDA, CDR2 SQIVND (reference sequence). Trimming cost V 6 bases and J 4 bases; bases outside gene matches: 13. The CDR3 nucleotides read TGTGCCAGTAGCGACCCCGGGACAGGAGCCTTCTATGGCTACACCTTC. As protein: CASSDPGTGAFYGYTF.

The rearrangement links TRBV5-1 to TRBJ2-1; D gene ambiguous. The germline V and J ends were trimmed by 0 bases and 2 bases, with 9 bases remaining between them. The CDR3 is 15 amino acids. The germline V gene has CDR1 SGHRS and CDR2 YFSETQ. This chain's CDR3 is CASSLEGYTYNEQFF. The CDR3 DNA reads TGCGCCAGCAGCTTGGAAGGCTATACCTACAATGAGCAGTTCTTC.

V is TRBV7-2 and J is TRBJ2-3, with a tentative D call TRBD2 (6 bases). This CDR3 has 16 residues. Germline V gene data show CDR1 as SGHTA and CDR2 as FQGNSA. The V end lost 1 base, the J end lost 2 bases, and 13 bases lay between the germline ends. The CDR3 bases are TGTGCCAGCAGCTTAGTAGGCCAGCGGGTCACAGATACGCAGTATTTT. This codes for CASSLVGQRVTDTQYF.

The rearrangement links TRBV18 to TRBJ2-5; D not resolved. Trimming left V 0 bases short and J 4 bases short, with 9 bases between. The CDR3 is 14 residues long. CDR1 KGHSH and CDR2 LQKENI come from the germline V gene. The CDR3 sequence: CASSPPSLSETQYF. CDR3 sequence (DNA): TGTGCCAGCTCACCACCGTCCCTATCAGAGACCCAGTACTTC.

This chain joins TRBV2 and TRBJ2-3; D gene ambiguous. Trimming shortened V by 0 bases and J by 2 bases, and 3 bases separated the two germline ends. Germline lookup yields CDR1 SNHLY and CDR2 FYNNEI. This CDR3 region has 13 residues. DNA of the CDR3: TGTGCCAGCAGTGAAGCCTCCACAGATACGCAGTATTTT. It yields the protein CASSEASTDTQYF.

This chain connects TRBV3-1 (or the pseudogene TRBV3-2) to TRBJ2-5; 12 bases are a match to TRBD2. V lost 5 bases, J lost 1 base, and 5 bases stayed unmatched. The CDR3 has 16 amino acids. Per germline, CDR1 LGHDT and CDR2 YNNKEL (reference sequence). CDR3 coding DNA: TGTGCCAGCAGCTCCACTAGCGGGGGGCCCCAAGAGACCCAGTACTTC. Its translation: CASSSTSGGPQETQYF.

V gene TRBV6-1 combines with J gene TRBJ1-6; 7 bases are shared with TRBD1. Germline V gene sequence: CDR1 MNHNS, CDR2 SASEGT. The CDR3 totals 16 residues. V shed 2 bases and J 9 bases; nucleotides not matched to a gene: 10. The CDR3 reads CASSERGLGGGSPLHF. The CDR3 nucleotides are TGTGCCAGCAGTGAAAGAGGGTTAGGGGGCGGTTCACCCCTCCACTTT.

This chain links TRBV5-4 with TRBJ2-3; possibly TRBD2 for D (6 bases). Trimming pared 6 bases from V and 6 bases from J, leaving 14 bases between. The length of the CDR3 is 13 residues. CDR1 SGHNT and CDR2 YYREEE come from the germline V gene (reference sequence). The DNA of the CDR3 is TGTGCCAGCATCGACCGACTAGTTGATACGCAGTATTTT. Translating it yields CASIDRLVDTQYF.

This chain links TRBV5-4 with TRBJ1-4, with D possibly being TRBD1 (5 bases). V was trimmed by 4 bases and J by 7 bases, leaving 17 bases between them. Germline CDR1 and CDR2: SGHNT and YYREEE (reference sequence). The CDR3 loop spans 15 amino acids. Written as DNA, the CDR3 is TGTGCCAGCAGCCTCGGCGGTGCAGGGATTGAAAAACTGTTTTTT. Its translation: CASSLGGAGIEKLFF.

The gene calls are TRBV18 and TRBJ2-1; D is uncertain. V was clipped by 2 bases and J by 9 bases, with 17 bases between them. The CDR3 spans 15 residues. Germline values: CDR1 KGHSH, CDR2 LQKENI. CDR3 sequence: CASSPGELRGFEQFF. In nucleotides, the CDR3 is TGTGCCAGCTCACCAGGAGAGTTGCGCGGCTTTGAGCAGTTCTTC.

The chain uses TRBV9 and TRBJ2-2; 8 bases map to TRBD2. The germline V gene has CDR1 SGDLS and CDR2 YYNGEE. Trimming took 2 bases from V and 2 from J; bases not matched to a gene: 8. CDR3 size: 17 residues. CDR3 DNA: TGTGCCAGCAGCGTGGGCGAGGGACTAGTTAACACCGGGGAGCTGTTTTTT. Protein sequence: CASSVGEGLVNTGELFF.

This chain uses TRBV9 with TRBJ1-5, with D perhaps TRBD1 (5 bases). The germline CDR1 and CDR2 sequences are SGDLS and YYNGEE. V lost 3 bases to trimming and J lost 1 base, with 11 bases between them. The CDR3 is 15 residues long. This CDR3 reads CASSAGGDSNQPQHF. The CDR3 coding sequence is TGTGCCAGCAGCGCCGGCGGGGACAGCAATCAGCCCCAGCATTTT.

In its sample, this clone was seen once. The CDR3 DNA sequence: TGTGCCAGCAGCCAACGAGGGAGTCAAGAGACCCAGTACTTC. Translating it yields CASSQRGSQETQYF. The genes are TRBV7-9 and TRBJ2-5; perhaps TRBD2 as D (5 bases). Trimming pared 5 bases from V and 2 bases from J, leaving 12 bases between. Per the germline V gene, CDR1 is SEHNR and CDR2 is FQNEAQ (reference sequence). The CDR3 runs to 14 residues.

In this sample, this clone turned up once. The chain has TRBV4-1 and TRBJ1-2; weak D call: TRBD1 (5 bases). Germline CDR1 and CDR2: MGHRA and YSYEKL. V dropped 2 bases and J dropped 7 bases, with 17 bases sitting between them. This CDR3 region has 15 residues. The CDR3 here is CASSQWDSTGTGYTF. The CDR3 nucleotides read TGCGCCAGCAGCCAATGGGACTCCACCGGAACTGGCTACACCTTC.

This sequence joins TRBV4-1 and TRBJ2-1, with 7 bases lining up with TRBD2. This CDR3 is built from 16 residues. Germline trimming cut 6 bases from V and 0 bases from J; bases unmatched to any gene: 8. Germline V gene sequence: CDR1 MGHRA, CDR2 YSYEKL. The DNA for the CDR3 is TGCGCCAGCAGTCCCTCGGGGGGTCGCTCCTACAATGAGCAGTTCTTC. Its translation is CASSPSGGRSYNEQFF.